What follows is one T cell receptor beta chain and its context. Its antigen remains undetermined. There are no base qualities to consult, and no much larger clone falls within one base. This sample is drawn from a study of shared clonotypes between healthy human individuals (dated by TCRdb to 2020 to 2022). Notes on the research overall: The cohort comprised a couple of women and a few men aged 18 to 49 years. For each donor, three plates each were used for CD4 naive and CD4 memory, two plates were used for CD8 naive, and one plate was used for CD8 memory. The study deeply sequenced blood TCR repertoires of about five healthy adults to estimate repertoire size and the extent of clonotype sharing between individuals. Libraries were prepared and TCR repertoires were sequenced by different laboratories using diverse techniques, in order to increase sequencing depth and limit assay-specific biases. Per donor, leukapheresis produced somewhere between about 0.85 and 10 billion PBMCs. Broader findings and caveats from the paper: Incomplete sequencing was indicated by rarefaction of sorted-subset datasets, despite the large sequencing depth. When a few donors were compared, the shared fraction of clonotypes was about 5.4% for naive CD4, approximately 3.3% for naive CD8, 2% to 2.5% for memory CD4, and under 0.5% for memory CD8. Naive subsets generally had larger estimated clonotype richness than memory subsets did. Clonotypes shared by all four sorted-subset donors showed higher generation probabilities than non-shared clonotypes. Pairwise subsampling indicated that sequencing depth was expected to affect the degree of clonotype sharing among donors. The small number of donors limited the genetic and exposure-history diversity represented. Only blood was sampled, and tissue TCR repertoires likely differ from those in blood.

Using the deep immunoSEQ assay, multiplex PCR amplified TCR CDR3 regions from genomic DNA. Genomic DNA extracted from each cell subset was distributed evenly over all wells of several immunoSEQ 96-well plates, and each plate served as one replicate. For sorted subsets, roughly 190 ng of genomic DNA, equivalent to some 33,000 T cell genomes, went into each replicate PCR. Purified libraries were quantified with a Qubit 3.0 fluorometer, sized on a Bioanalyzer 2100, and re-quantified with the KAPA Library Quantification kit. Each immunoSEQ 96-well plate was sequenced on its own single-read 150-cycle Illumina NextSeq 550 flow cell. In the original analysis: Because only junctional sequences without quality scores were contained in the immunoSEQ output, filtering matching that applied to full-length reads could not be performed. To assign V/J genes and CDR3, sequences were annotated against IMGT germline references using PyIR, a Python wrapper for IgBLAST v1.9. Reads were filtered out if the reads had weak V/J assignments (E-value above 1e-6), no CDR3, stop codons, out-of-frame junctions, or ambiguous translated residues. A V3J clonotype was defined by an identical inferred V gene, J gene, and CDR3 amino acid sequence. The percentage overlap between two repertoires was calculated by dividing the number of shared unique clonotypes by the size of the smaller repertoire. Three approaches were used to assess repertoire richness: RTK rarefaction, the Chao1 estimator, and Recon v2.1 estimates of unobserved clonotypes. Generation probabilities for all TCRbeta clonotypes obtained by the gDNA method from four donors were computed using OLGA. TCRdb holds this immuneACCESS table with in-frame rearrangements only. Some clones are missing; in checked studies, unresolved V genes explain under half, and the rest has no known cause. V, J and clone size derive from that table, while D and trimming were established from the DNA sequence. The sample profile shows some 1,900,000 clones; around 96% of them were found once. The ten largest clones take up roughly 1.2% of the sample.

CDR1 MDHEN and CDR2 SYDVKM are derived from the germline V gene. Clipping removes 7 bases from V and 11 bases from J, with 15 as the unmatched junction base count. There are 15 amino acids in the CDR3, from cysteine to phenylalanine inclusive. Only the CDR3 DNA stays, 45 bases, in frame from base 1. CD8 naive samples were obtained by positive selection for CCR7 among CD45RO-negative cells, yielding a CD45RA+CCR7+ population from which TemRA cells were excluded. The donors were healthy, HIV-negative adults with no recently reported acute infections or vaccinations. Only Caucasian adults living in Nashville, Tennessee, USA were represented among the donors. Blood was collected by leukapheresis, and PBMCs were isolated by Ficoll-Histopaque density gradient centrifugation and then cryopreserved in liquid nitrogen vapor phase. Analytical flow cytometry was used to check the purity and quantity of every magnetically sorted T cell population. Genomic DNA was isolated from every sorted fraction and measured by UV absorbance on a Nanodrop 2000c.

The chain employs TRBV28 and TRBJ1-4, and 8 junctional nucleotides match TRBD1. This TCR was recovered from a man between 18 and 29 years old in good health. Sequences were obtained from naive CD8+ T cells sorted from blood. According to the study, the label for this sample's cell subset or site signals: CD45RA+CCR7+. The DNA is TGTGCCAGCAAGAAGCCGGGACAGGCGGTTGCTAAACTGTTTTTT. Its translation is CASKKPGQAVAKLFF.